This TCR beta chain was found in a study of CD8+CD57+ T cells in acquired aplastic anemia. Study-level information: The DNA of sorted CD4+ and CD8+ cells averaged roughly 3.2 ug. The average read count for CD4+ cells in healthy donors was around 10 million. Study-level findings and limits: With respect to CD8+ Simpson's diversity, patients and controls did not differ significantly. There were twenty-nine CD8+ CDR3 sequences that occurred in both patients and controls.

Investigators profiled TCR beta VDJ and CDR3 from genomic DNA template. MiXCR was run by TCRdb on the reads, yielding one entry per CDR3 protein. The sample consists of 400,000 to 450,000 distinct CDR3 sequences, 60% to 80% of them appearing once. A remark on this clonotype: What it binds is not known. One junction end does not reproduce the germline sequence, and a read error may be involved.

The source material was sorted CD4+, CD8+, or CD8+CD57+ T cells (not recorded which) from PBMCs. This TCR derives from a human donor in good health, serving as a control.

The CDR3 sequence: CASCCEEGSSEQYF. CDR3 nucleotide sequence: TGTGCCAGCTGCTGTGAGGAGGGCTCCTCCGAGCAGTACTTC. This chain connects TRBV7-9 to TRBJ2-7, with a weak D call TRBD2 (6 bases). From germline, CDR1 is SEHNR and CDR2 FQNEAQ (reference sequence). The CDR3 runs to 14 residues. Full variable domain (missing parts from reference TRBV7-9 and TRBJ2-7): DTGVSQNPRHKITKRGQNVTFRCDPISEHNRLYWYRQTLGQGPEFLTYFQNEAQLEKSRLLSDRFSAERPKGSFSTLEIQRTEQGDSAMYLCASCCEEGSSEQYFGPGTRLTVT.